The 12 T cell receptor beta chains in this list originate from one sample, sequenced in a study of read filtering for tumor transcriptome and immune sequencing. From roughly 390 ng of RNA, a library with molecular barcoded alpha/delta and beta/gamma adaptors was made. TCRdb used MiXCR to reprocess the reads, holding one entry per CDR3 protein. Altogether roughly 59,000 distinct CDR3 sequences are present, roughly 19% being singletons, with the ten largest covering roughly a tenth. The sample was a population of CD138-negative cells sorted from bone marrow. The receptors come from a donor at least 40 years old with multiple myeloma.

A remark on this clonotype: A read error is possible here, since a much larger clone lies one base away. The chain combines TRBV18 with TRBJ2-5, with D possibly TRBD1 on 5 matching bases. The CDR3 consists of 14 residues. The germline V gene has CDR1 KGHSH and CDR2 LQKENI. This chain's CDR3 is CVSSLTQGQETQYF. In DNA form, the CDR3 reads TGTGTCAGCTCACTTACTCAGGGTCAGGAGACCCAGTACTTC.

At least ten counts were recorded for this clonotype. The chain carries TRBV5-6 and TRBJ2-7; no reliable D call. CDR3 length: 13 residues. Germline V gene sequence: CDR1 SGHDT, CDR2 YYEEEE. V lost 3 bases to trimming and J lost 4 bases, with 11 bases between them. CDR3 DNA: TGTGCCAGCAGCTCGACCGGTCGATACGAGCAGTACTTC. Its translation: CASSSTGRYEQYF.

This clonotype was counted many times. The gene calls are TRBV7-9 and TRBJ2-1, with 13 nucleotides matching TRBD2. This CDR3 spans 15 amino acids. The trim removed 5 bases at V and 10 bases at J, leaving 8 bases unmatched. In germline, CDR1 is SEHNR, CDR2 FQNEAQ (reference sequence). The CDR3 here is CASSLPGLAGSEQFF. For the CDR3, the DNA is TGTGCCAGCAGCCTGCCGGGACTAGCGGGAAGCGAGCAGTTCTTC. The full variable domain, with the rest looked up from reference TRBV7-9 and TRBJ2-1, is DTGVSQNPRHKITKRGQNVTFRCDPISEHNRLYWYRQTLGQGPEFLTYFQNEAQLEKSRLLSDRFSAERPKGSFSTLEIQRTEQGDSAMYLCASSLPGLAGSEQFFGPGTRLTVL.

A remark on this clonotype: In this CDR3 the conserved last residue, phenylalanine or tryptophan, is missing, so a read error is likely. This chain links TRBV20-1 with TRBJ2-7; possibly TRBD1 for D (5 bases). CDR3 length: 14 amino acids. Germline V gives CDR1 DFQATT, CDR2 SNEGSKA (reference sequence). Written as DNA, the CDR3 is TGCAGTGCTGGGGCTTCCCCACTCTCCTACCAGCAGTACCTA. This translates into CSAGASPLSYQQYL.

This clonotype was counted a few times. The chain joins TRBV6-5 to TRBJ2-5; D remains ambiguous. V was clipped by 4 bases and J by 1 base, with 16 bases between them. The CDR3 sequence is 16 residues long. CDR1 is MNHEY and CDR2 is SVGAGI in the germline V gene. The CDR3 nucleotides are TGTGCCAGCAGTTTAGAGCGTGGGGTACCCCAAGAGACCCAGTACTTC. The encoded protein is CASSLERGVPQETQYF.

About this clonotype itself: A far larger clone is one base from this, pointing to a likely read error. The chain employs TRBV29-1 and TRBJ1-6, with a weak D call TRBD1 (5 bases). This CDR3 is 12 amino acids long. The germline V gene encodes CDR1 SQVTM and CDR2 ANQGSEA. The CDR3 is CSVVDSSSGASF. The CDR3 region has the DNA TGCAGCGTTGTAGACAGTTCCTCGGGAGCTTCCTTT.

The CDR3 here is CASSSQGGRGYTF. CDR3 DNA: TGTGCCAGCAGCTCGCAGGGTGGTCGGGGCTACACCTTC. This chain uses TRBV7-8 with TRBJ1-2, with D maybe TRBD1 (5 bases). Trimming pared 4 bases from V and 8 bases from J, leaving 14 bases between. Per germline, CDR1 SGHVS and CDR2 FQNEAQ. The CDR3 length is 13 residues.

This clonotype was picked up many times. The chain carries TRBV5-1 and TRBJ2-5; D gene ambiguous. The CDR3 runs 12 residues. CDR1 SGHRS and CDR2 YFSETQ come from the germline V gene. With 0 bases removed from V and 5 bases from J, the gap between germline ends came to 5 bases. The CDR3 protein is CASSLVAETQYF. CDR3 in DNA: TGCGCCAGCAGCTTGGTGGCGGAGACCCAGTACTTC. The entire variable domain, with the rest obtained from reference TRBV5-1 and TRBJ2-5, is as follows: KAGVTQTPRYLIKTRGQQVTLSCSPISGHRSVSWYQQTPGQGLQFLFEYFSETQRNKGNFPGRFSGRQFSNSRSEMNVSTLELGDSALYLCASSLVAETQYFGPGTRLLVL.

This clonotype was observed at least ten times. The V gene is TRBV6-2 or TRBV6-3, the J gene TRBJ1-5, with 10 bases identical to TRBD1. J was trimmed by 3 bases and V by 2 bases; bases with no gene match: 10. The CDR3 has 18 amino acids. CDR1 and CDR2 (germline): MNHEY, SVGEGT. The CDR3 is CASSYTNRQGAVNQPQHF. CDR3 nucleotide sequence: TGTGCCAGCAGTTACACGAACCGACAGGGGGCCGTCAATCAGCCCCAGCATTTT.

This clonotype is categorized as medium-sized. The chain has TRBV6-4 and TRBJ2-1; 9 nucleotides agree with TRBD2. Trimming removed 6 bases from V and 6 bases from J; junction bases left unmatched: 9. The CDR3 has 15 residues. The germline CDR1 and CDR2 sequences are MRHNA and SNTAGT. CDR3 sequence reads: CASRPLASGTNEQFF. In DNA, the CDR3 is TGTGCCAGCAGACCTCTTGCTAGCGGGACCAATGAGCAGTTCTTC.

This clonotype has a count of ten or more. The chain couples TRBV3-1 to TRBJ2-5; D is perhaps TRBD2 (5 bases). V dropped 8 bases and J dropped 4 bases, with 11 bases sitting between them. This CDR3 comprises 12 residues. Germline loops: CDR1 LGHDT, CDR2 YNNKEL (reference sequence). The chain's CDR3 is CASLGLGETQYF. The CDR3 DNA follows: TGTGCCAGCCTCGGACTGGGAGAGACCCAGTACTTC.

Judged by abundance, this clonotype is medium-sized. The chain uses TRBV20-1 and TRBJ2-1, with 16 bases matching TRBD2. V lost 3 bases to trimming and J lost 7 bases; unmatched junction nucleotides: 3. Germline values: CDR1 DFQATT, CDR2 SNEGSKA (reference sequence). The CDR3 runs to 15 residues. The CDR3 here is CSARGTSGRVNEQFF. For the CDR3, the DNA is TGCAGTGCTAGGGGGACTAGCGGGAGGGTAAATGAGCAGTTCTTC.